This T cell receptor beta chain was recorded in a study of human T cells and chemical hapten exposure. The wider study: Yields of TCR per sample differed, chiefly owing to small differences in pooled library volume.

Study results and limitations: The number of TCRs above 1 in 1000 frequency did not change after DPC sensitization.

This clonotype was detected many times. Its antigen is still unknown. Described time point: healthy volunteer bleed at 2 weeks. The starting material, unfractionated whole blood, was used for total RNA extraction. The library gave individual cDNA molecules unique molecular identifiers. Original analysis: Across samples, TCR counts had a median of roughly 96,000 and ranged from about 20,000 to 750,000. TCRdb itself ran the RACE reads through MiXCR, one entry per CDR3 protein. These V and J calls originate from TCRdb's pipeline instead of the authors' own analysis. Here the sample spans about 46,000 distinct CDR3 sequences, around 4.5% being singletons. Germline V CDR1 and CDR2: SGHDN, FVKESK. This CDR3 has 22 residues. V lost 2 bases, J lost 1 base, and 20 bases stayed unmatched.

Specimen: whole blood. The sequence derives from a female donor in good health. Some clones in this sample may be carry-over from other donors' samples. The chain uses TRBV14 and TRBJ2-5; 12 nucleotides line up with TRBD2. For the CDR3, the DNA is TGTGCCAGCAGCCAAAGGGGATTTTGGGGCCCGACTAGCGGGGGCCTCCAAGAGACCCAGTACTTC. It translates to CASSQRGFWGPTSGGLQETQYF.